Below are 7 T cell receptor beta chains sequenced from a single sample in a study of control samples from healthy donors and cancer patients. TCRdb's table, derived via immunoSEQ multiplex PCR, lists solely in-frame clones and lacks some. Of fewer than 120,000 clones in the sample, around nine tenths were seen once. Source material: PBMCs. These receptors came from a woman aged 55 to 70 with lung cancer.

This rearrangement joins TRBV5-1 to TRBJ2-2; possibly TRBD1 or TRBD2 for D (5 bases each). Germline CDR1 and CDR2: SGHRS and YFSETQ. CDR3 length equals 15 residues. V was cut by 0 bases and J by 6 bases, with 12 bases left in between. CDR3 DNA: TGCGCCAGCAGCTTGGACAGATTGGGACCCGGGGAGCTGTTTTTT. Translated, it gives CASSLDRLGPGELFF.

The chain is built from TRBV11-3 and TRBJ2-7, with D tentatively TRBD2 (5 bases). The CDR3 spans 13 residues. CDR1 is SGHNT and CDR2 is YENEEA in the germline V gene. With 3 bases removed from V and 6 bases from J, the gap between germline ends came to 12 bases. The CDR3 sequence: CASSFEGIGEQYF. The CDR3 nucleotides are TGTGCCAGCAGCTTCGAGGGCATTGGCGAGCAGTACTTC. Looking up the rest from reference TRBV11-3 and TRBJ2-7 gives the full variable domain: EAGVVQSPRYKIIEKKQPVAFWCNPISGHNTLYWYLQNLGQGPELLIRYENEEAVDDSQLPKDRFSAERLKGVDSTLKIQPAELGDSAVYLCASSFEGIGEQYFGPGTRLTVT.

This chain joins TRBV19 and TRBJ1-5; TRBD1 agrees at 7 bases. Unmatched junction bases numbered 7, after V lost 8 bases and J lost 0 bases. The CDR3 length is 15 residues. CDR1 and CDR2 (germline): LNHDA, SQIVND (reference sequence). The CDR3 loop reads CASAGQSYSNQPQHF. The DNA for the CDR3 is TGTGCCAGTGCGGGACAGTCTTATAGCAATCAGCCCCAGCATTTT.

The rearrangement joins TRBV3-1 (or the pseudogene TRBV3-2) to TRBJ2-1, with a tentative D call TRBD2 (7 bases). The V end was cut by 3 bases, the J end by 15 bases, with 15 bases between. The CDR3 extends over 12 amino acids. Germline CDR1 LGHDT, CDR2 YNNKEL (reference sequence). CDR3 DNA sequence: TGTGCCAGCAGCCAGTCGTTCGGGGGGCGGTTCTTC. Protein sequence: CASSQSFGGRFF.

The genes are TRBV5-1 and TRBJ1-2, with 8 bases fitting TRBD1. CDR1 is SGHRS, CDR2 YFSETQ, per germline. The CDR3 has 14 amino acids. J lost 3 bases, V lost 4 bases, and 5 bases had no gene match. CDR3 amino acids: CASSALTGDYGYTF. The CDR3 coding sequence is TGCGCCAGCAGCGCCCTGACAGGGGACTATGGCTACACCTTC.

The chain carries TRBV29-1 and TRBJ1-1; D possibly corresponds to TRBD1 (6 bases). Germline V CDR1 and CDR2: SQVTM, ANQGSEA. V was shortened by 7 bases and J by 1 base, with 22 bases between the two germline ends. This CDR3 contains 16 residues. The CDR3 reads CSAVLTGLSRNTEAFF. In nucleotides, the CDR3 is TGCAGCGCTGTGTTGACAGGCCTCTCCCGGAACACTGAAGCTTTCTTT.

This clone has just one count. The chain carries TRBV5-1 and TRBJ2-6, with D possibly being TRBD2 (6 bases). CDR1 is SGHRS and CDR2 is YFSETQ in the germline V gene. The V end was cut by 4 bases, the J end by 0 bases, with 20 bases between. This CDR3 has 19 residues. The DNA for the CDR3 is TGCGCCAGCAGCCCTCAGTTGAGTAGCGGATCCTCTGGGGCCAACGTCCTGACTTTC. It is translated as CASSPQLSSGSSGANVLTF.